The rows below give T cell receptor beta chains drawn from one sample of a study of early T cells in non-severe SARS-CoV-2 infection. TCRdb re-called the 5' RACE reads with MiXCR, one entry per CDR3 protein. The repertoire holds 55,000 to 80,000 distinct CDR3 sequences, with roughly 9% as singletons. Sequencing was performed on whole blood, taken at baseline. The receptors were sampled from an adult who was a healthcare worker with PCR-confirmed SARS-CoV-2 infection or an uninfected control (not recorded which). CDR3s include the opening cysteine and the closing phenylalanine or tryptophan. The D gene is left open where the match is weak. Some rows have no size entry. The others give once, few or many, or a class for an expanded clone.

cdr3_nt cdr3_aa d_call clone_size j_call v_call
TGTGCCAGCAGCCGGACTAGCGGACCCACGGGCACCGGGGAGCTGTTTTTT CASSRTSGPTGTGELFF TRBD2 once TRBJ2-2 TRBV11-2
TGTGCCAGCAGCTCCCGACTAACAGATACGCAGTATTTT CASSSRLTDTQYF - - TRBJ2-3 TRBV9
TGTGCCAGCAGCGTGACTAGCCTGGTGACCGGGGAGCTGTTTTTT CASSVTSLVTGELFF TRBD2 - TRBJ2-2 TRBV11-2
TGCGCCAGCACCACCACGTTACTAGCGGGAGGCCCAACCACAGATACGCAGTATTTT CASTTTLLAGGPTTDTQYF TRBD2 many TRBJ2-3 TRBV4-3
TGTGCCAGCAGCTTAAACCCCTACGAGCAGTACTTC CASSLNPYEQYF - - TRBJ2-7 TRBV6-5
TGTGCCAGCAGCTTGGCCGAGGTTAGAGGTGGCTACACCTTC CASSLAEVRGGYTF - - TRBJ1-2 TRBV5-5
TGTGCCAGCAGCGTAGGTAGCGGGACATTCTACGAGCAGTACTTC CASSVGSGTFYEQYF TRBD2 many TRBJ2-7 TRBV9
TGTGCCAGCAGCCGACTTGATGGGAATGAGCAGTTCTTC CASSRLDGNEQFF - few TRBJ2-1 TRBV5-6
TGCGCCAGCAGCTTATTTAGCGGGACCAATGAGCAGTTCTTC CASSLFSGTNEQFF TRBD2 many TRBJ2-1 TRBV5-1
TGTGCCAGTTTACAGGGATTGGGGCCCTACGAGCAGTACTTC CASLQGLGPYEQYF - - TRBJ2-7 TRBV6-1
TGTGCCAGTAGTGACGCGAGGGCCTCTGGGGCCAACGTCCTGACTTTC CASSDARASGANVLTF - many TRBJ2-6 TRBV19
TGTGCCAGCAGTTACTCGAGGGACTTGGTGGTGCAGTTCTTC CASSYSRDLVVQFF - few TRBJ2-1 TRBV6-5
TGTGCCAGCAGTTACTATGGTTCTGAAGCTTTCTTT CASSYYGSEAFF - - TRBJ1-1 TRBV6-6
TGCGCCAGCAGTTTAAGAGGGACCTCTACTAACTATGGCTACACCTTC CASSLRGTSTNYGYTF - few TRBJ1-2 TRBV5-1
TGCAGTGCTCCCCGCGCGGATACGCAGTATTTT CSAPRADTQYF - many TRBJ2-3 TRBV20-1
TGTGCCAGCAGTTCTAAACAGGGTATTGGTACCTACGAGCAGTACTTC CASSSKQGIGTYEQYF - many TRBJ2-7 TRBV6-5
TGTGCCAGCAGCTTTTCGGGAGGCGTTTCGTACGAGCAGTACTTC CASSFSGGVSYEQYF TRBD2 - TRBJ2-7 TRBV7-2
TGTGCCAGCAGTTTCTCCAGGACAGGGAGACAATCACCCCTCCACTTT CASSFSRTGRQSPLHF TRBD1 few TRBJ1-6 TRBV25-1
TGTGCCAGCAGCTTGGATGGAACTGAAGCTTTCTTT CASSLDGTEAFF - few TRBJ1-1 TRBV5-6
TGTGCCAGCAGTTACATAGGCGGGAGGGGGCCTGAGCAGTTCTTC CASSYIGGRGPEQFF TRBD2 many TRBJ2-1 TRBV6-2/TRBV6-3
TGTGCCAGCAGCTGGACGGTAAACACTGAAGCTTTCTTT CASSWTVNTEAFF - - TRBJ1-1 TRBV7-3
TGTGCCAGCAGCTTGGGAACAGGACTCACAGATACGCAGTATTTT CASSLGTGLTDTQYF - - TRBJ2-3 TRBV5-4
TGTGCCAGTAGTATAATGTATGGGGCCGGCTCTGGAAACACCATATATTTT CASSIMYGAGSGNTIYF - few TRBJ1-3 TRBV19
TGCGCCAGCAGCGCACAGGGGCGGGTAGAGCAGTTCTTC CASSAQGRVEQFF TRBD1 few TRBJ2-1 TRBV5-1
TGTGCCAGCAATGGGGGTACTCAGCCCCAGCATTTT CASNGGTQPQHF - - TRBJ1-5 TRBV6-5
TGTGCCAGCAGTTTATCGCCCAGCGCAGATACGCAGTATTTT CASSLSPSADTQYF - - TRBJ2-3 TRBV27
TGTGCCAGCAGTTTGCCCGGGGGAAGCAATCAGCCCCAGCATTTT CASSLPGGSNQPQHF - few TRBJ1-5 TRBV6-6
TGTGCCAGCAGCCAAGAAGCGGGACTCTCCTACGAGCAGTACTTC CASSQEAGLSYEQYF TRBD2 - TRBJ2-7 TRBV3-1
TGTGCCAGCAGCCATTCCACTAGCGGGACTCAAGAGACCCAGTACTTC CASSHSTSGTQETQYF TRBD2 many TRBJ2-5 TRBV3-1
TGTGCCAGCAGTTACTCGATCTGGCCCCGCTCTGGGGCCAACGTCCTGACTTTC CASSYSIWPRSGANVLTF - many TRBJ2-6 TRBV6-5
TGTGCCAGCCGTCCTGTGAGTGGGGAGCTGTTTTTT CASRPVSGELFF - - TRBJ2-2 TRBV7-9
TGTGCCAGCAGTCAGACAGGGAGCCAAGCCAAAAACATTCAGTACTTC CASSQTGSQAKNIQYF TRBD1 few TRBJ2-4 TRBV12-3/TRBV12-4
TGTGCCAGCAGCGCCTGGGAGGGGACATCTAATGAGCAGTTCTTC CASSAWEGTSNEQFF - many TRBJ2-1 TRBV9
TGTGCCAGCAGCCAAGTAGAGGGGCTAGCCTCCTACGAGCAGTACTTC CASSQVEGLASYEQYF - - TRBJ2-7 TRBV4-2
TGCGCCAGCAGCTTGGCCGGGCAGGGGGCAAATCAGCCCCAGCATTTT CASSLAGQGANQPQHF TRBD1 few TRBJ1-5 TRBV5-1
TGTGAGGATCCGTTCCCGGGGCCTGGAAACACCATATATTTT CEDPFPGPGNTIYF - - TRBJ1-3 TRBV19
TGTGCCAGTGGAGAGGGAGGGAAAAGGGAGCAGTACTTC CASGEGGKREQYF TRBD2 - TRBJ2-7 TRBV11-2
TGTGCCAGCAGTTCAAGAGGAGGGACAACGGACGGCTACACCTTC CASSSRGGTTDGYTF - - TRBJ1-2 TRBV7-2
TGTGCCAGCAGCCCGACTCGGGACACTGAAGCTTTCTTT CASSPTRDTEAFF - many TRBJ1-1 TRBV7-9
TGCAGTGCTAGAGATTTGACTAGCGGGTCCTACGAGCAGTACTTC CSARDLTSGSYEQYF TRBD2 - TRBJ2-7 TRBV20-1
TGTGCCAGCAGTTTCAGGGCCCAACGAGCGTCCAATCAGCCCCAGCATTTT CASSFRAQRASNQPQHF - many TRBJ1-5 TRBV12-3/TRBV12-4
TGTGCCAGCACCATACAGGGTCTTATCACAGATACGCAGTATTTT CASTIQGLITDTQYF - many TRBJ2-3 TRBV6-1
TGTGCCAGCAGTTATACAGCGGGAGTGTACGAGCAGTACTTC CASSYTAGVYEQYF TRBD2 - TRBJ2-7 TRBV6-2/TRBV6-3
TGTGCCAGCAGGAGGATTAGCGGGAACTACAATGAGCAGTTCTTC CASRRISGNYNEQFF TRBD2 many TRBJ2-1 TRBV11-2
TGTGCCAGCAGCGTAGGGCCAGGACAGGGGTACTACGAGCAGTACTTC CASSVGPGQGYYEQYF TRBD1 many TRBJ2-7 TRBV9
TGTGCCAGTAGAGCGGGCCCAGGGCCCTACACTGAAGCTTTCTTT CASRAGPGPYTEAFF - - TRBJ1-1 TRBV19
TGTGCCAGCAGCTTGACCAGGTCCGGGGAGCTGTTTTTT CASSLTRSGELFF - - TRBJ2-2 TRBV5-5
TGTGCCAGCGGCATGAGGTCCGGGGAGCTGTTTTTT CASGMRSGELFF - - TRBJ2-2 TRBV7-2
TGTGCTACACGGGCAGACAACACCGGGGAGCTGTTTTTT CATRADNTGELFF - - TRBJ2-2 TRBV24-1
TGCAGCGTTGCACAGGGCCCCGAAGCTTTCTTT CSVAQGPEAFF - many TRBJ1-1 TRBV29-1
TGTGCCAGCACCCTTCAGGAGGAGACCCAGTACTTC CASTLQEETQYF - many TRBJ2-5 TRBV7-9
TGTGCCAGCAGTGAAGGGGACGCCCACTACGAGCAGTACTTC CASSEGDAHYEQYF - - TRBJ2-7 TRBV6-1
TGTGCCATCAGTGTAGGAACAACAGGGGTTTGGGACGAGCAGTACTTC CAISVGTTGVWDEQYF TRBD1 once TRBJ2-7 TRBV10-3